A selection of T cell receptor beta chains follows, all from one sample in a study of shared clonotypes between healthy human individuals. The protocol was immunoSEQ multiplex PCR, while the TCRdb copy is restricted to in-frame clones and leaves out a portion. Among some 2 million clones listed, 95% were seen once. Sequencing used naive CD4+ T cells sorted from blood. Receptor source: a man aged 18-30 years in good health. Each CDR3 is given without its conserved first and last residue. A clone size is listed for some rows: how often the clone was seen (once, few, many), or a class if it is expanded.

clone size	V gene	J gene	CDR3 protein
NA	TRBV6-1	TRBJ1-6	ASSELWTGNSPLH
few	TRBV2	TRBJ1-5	ASSGMGQDNQPQH
NA	TRBV30	TRBJ1-2	AGPNSENSANYGYT
once	TRBV7-9	TRBJ1-2	ASSPGQTPNYGYT
NA	TRBV30	TRBJ1-1	ACTGHTEAF
NA	TRBV19	TRBJ1-6	ASSPERQGINSPLH
NA	TRBV5-5	TRBJ2-7	ASSLTEGHPGEQY
NA	TRBV7-9	TRBJ1-2	ASSAGQVVWGDGYT
NA	TRBV6-1	TRBJ1-4	ASRRVNEKLF
NA	TRBV5-4	TRBJ1-6	ASSLSVGGVSPLH
NA	TRBV5-3	TRBJ1-5	ARSPQGIEYQPQH
NA	TRBV29-1	TRBJ1-2	SVEFRDRGINGYT
NA	TRBV5-1	TRBJ2-7	ASSLEGDRNYEQY
NA	TRBV7-2	TRBJ1-4	ASSLVAQATNEKLF
once	TRBV27	TRBJ2-7	ASSPQTGDSTYEQY
NA	TRBV11-2	TRBJ1-3	ASSSQAVLSGNTIY
NA	TRBV6-1	TRBJ1-1	ASSERTENTEAF
NA	TRBV2	TRBJ1-3	ASIVGVSGNTIY
NA	TRBV12-1	TRBJ2-7	ASSVERGQY
NA	TRBV7-9	TRBJ1-1	ASSFGTANTEAF
NA	TRBV28	TRBJ1-5	ASSLSGQGIQPQH
NA	TRBV5-1	TRBJ1-2	ASSLEGPPNYGYT
NA	TRBV7-9	TRBJ1-2	ASSLGEGAVYGYT
NA	TRBV27	TRBJ1-1	ASRAGWQPTEAF
NA	TRBV5-1	TRBJ1-2	ASSSGGVSYGYT
NA	TRBV6-6	TRBJ1-5	ASSTQGLGNQPQH
NA	TRBV29-1	TRBJ2-3	SGGPDTQY
NA	TRBV6-6	TRBJ2-7	ASFRDSSYEQY
NA	TRBV27	TRBJ1-1	ASSFLTGNTEAF
NA	TRBV21-1	TRBJ2-5	ASSTRTGAGETQY
NA	TRBV5-1	TRBJ2-3	ASSLERPPDTQY
NA	TRBV5-4	TRBJ2-1	ASSLTSGEYNEQF
NA	TRBV6-5	TRBJ2-4	ASSNPPSGLQY
NA	TRBV2	TRBJ2-7	ASSLEELAIYEQY
many	TRBV7-2	TRBJ2-1	ASTRGFTYNEQF
NA	TRBV5-4	TRBJ2-5	ASSPIAGEETQY
NA	TRBV9	TRBJ1-5	ASSSSGGRPQH
few	TRBV9	TRBJ2-7	ASSVGGSYEQY
NA	TRBV6-4	TRBJ2-1	ASSDEQGATHEQF
NA	TRBV5-1	TRBJ2-5	ASSTTGTGQETQY
NA	TRBV5-5	TRBJ1-5	ASSLGGGAWPQH
NA	TRBV11-2	TRBJ2-2	ASSSVRGELF
NA	TRBV18	TRBJ1-2	ASSPPMQVDYGYT
NA	TRBV6-1	TRBJ2-2	ASTLGFGELF
NA	TRBV11-2	TRBJ2-7	ASSPSTGRVYGEQY
once	TRBV5-1	TRBJ1-6	ASSLEGGHNSPLH
once	TRBV2	TRBJ2-7	ASRSAMGLYEQY
NA	TRBV30	TRBJ1-2	AWSEGVNYGYT
NA	TRBV9	TRBJ2-1	ASSPGTGLGEQF